This entry lists 8 T cell receptor beta chains sequenced from one sample in a study of OX40 agonist ivuxolimab in advanced cancers. Sequenced by immunoSEQ multiplex PCR; TCRdb stores in-frame clones only, minus some. The table records tens of thousands of clones, approximately 79% of them present only once. The input for sequencing was CD4+ or CD8+ T cells sorted from blood, taken in a trial of the OX40 agonist ivuxolimab. These receptors were taken from an adult with an advanced solid tumor such as melanoma, head and neck, liver or kidney cancer.

V and J are TRBV6-6 and TRBJ2-7, with TRBD1 matching 9 bases. Germline-derived CDR1 and CDR2 are MNHNY and SVGAGI (reference sequence). CDR3 length: 13 residues. V was clipped by 2 bases and J by 4 bases; unmatched bases: 0. DNA for the CDR3: TGTGCCAGCAGTTACGGGACAGGGTACGAGCAGTACTTC. Its protein is CASSYGTGYEQYF.

For the CDR3, the DNA is TGTGCCATCAGCTTCCAGCCTGGCGGGGGGCCCGATGAGCAGTTCTTC. Protein sequence: CAISFQPGGGPDEQFF. The chain couples TRBV10-3 to TRBJ2-1, with TRBD2 identical over 8 bases. V shed 6 bases and J 8 bases; nucleotides not matched to a gene: 15. This CDR3 contains 16 residues. Germline V gene data show CDR1 as ENHRY and CDR2 as SYGVKD.

The rearrangement uses TRBV18 and TRBJ1-1; 8 nucleotides agree with TRBD1. V trimming: 6 bases; J trimming: 0 bases; junction bases outside the gene matches: 3. This CDR3 has 14 residues. Germline lookup yields CDR1 KGHSH and CDR2 LQKENI. The CDR3 reads CASSMDRVNTEAFF. CDR3 coding DNA: TGTGCCAGCTCTATGGACAGGGTGAACACTGAAGCTTTCTTT.

This clone has only a few counts. The CDR3 nucleotides are TGTGCCAGCAAATTACAGGGGGAGCTGTTTTTT. It translates to CASKLQGELFF. The chain has TRBV28 and TRBJ2-2; D uncertain. Germline CDR1 reads MDHEN; CDR2 reads SYDVKM. The CDR3 is 11 residues long. The V and J ends lost 7 bases and 8 bases respectively, with 8 bases between them.

V usage is TRBV7-3 and J usage is TRBJ2-1; TRBD2 matches 9 bases. CDR1 and CDR2 from the germline V gene are SGHTA and FQGTGA. The CDR3 contains 17 residues. The trim removed 1 base at V and 5 bases at J, leaving 9 bases unmatched. The CDR3 DNA reads as TGTGCCAGCAGCTTAAAATTCATGATAGCGGGGGACAATGAGCAGTTCTTC. This sequence encodes CASSLKFMIAGDNEQFF.

The chain uses TRBV4-2 and TRBJ1-1; TRBD1 is a possible D gene (6 bases). The germline V gene encodes CDR1 LGHNA and CDR2 YNFKEQ. This CDR3 is 20 amino acids long. Trimming took off 0 bases at V and 1 base at J, with 24 bases between the two ends. CDR3 DNA: TGTGCCAGCAGCCAAGAGGAGACTATACCTGGGGGGCTGGGGAACACTGAAGCTTTCTTT. Its protein product is CASSQEETIPGGLGNTEAFF.

The rearrangement links TRBV9 to TRBJ1-5; 7 nucleotides agree with TRBD1. The germline gives CDR1 SGDLS, CDR2 YYNGEE. This CDR3 is 14 amino acids long. The J segment lost 1 base and the V segment lost 4 bases, leaving 2 bases of the junction unmatched. This CDR3 reads CASSPGQSNQPQHF. In nucleotides, the CDR3 is TGTGCCAGCAGCCCGGGACAGAGCAATCAGCCCCAGCATTTT.

The chain links TRBV11-2 to TRBJ1-6; TRBD1 agrees at 8 bases. CDR1 SGHAT and CDR2 FQNNGV come from the germline V gene. V lost 3 bases to trimming and J lost 5 bases; unmatched junction nucleotides: 0. The CDR3 contains 14 residues. Written as DNA, the CDR3 is TGTGCCAGCAGCTTCAGGGGGCATAATTCACCCCTCCACTTT. Encoded protein: CASSFRGHNSPLHF.